This T cell receptor beta chain was observed in a study of PD-L1 blockade in urothelial cancer. Libraries were prepared by immunoSEQ multiplex PCR; TCRdb keeps only in-frame clonotypes and omits some of them. This sample yields about 110,000 clones, of which about 85% are seen a single time; 2.4% belongs to the top ten. The sample here was PBMCs, taken around atezolizumab (anti-PD-L1) treatment. The receptor was isolated from a man in his forties or fifties with urothelial cancer.

CDR3 nucleotides: TGTGCCATCCAGGGGACAGGGCATCCCTACGAGCAGTACTTC. It codes for CAIQGTGHPYEQYF. The V and J genes are TRBV7-6 and TRBJ2-7, with 9 positions matching TRBD1. Germline values: CDR1 SGHVS, CDR2 FNYEAQ. This CDR3 spans 14 amino acids. With 10 bases clipped from V and 2 bases from J, the junction kept 9 bases outside the gene matches.